This is a list of T cell receptor beta chains from one sample in a study of T cells in Graves' hyperthyroidism and ophthalmopathy. Using its own MiXCR run on the multiplex PCR reads, TCRdb lists one record per CDR3 protein. Of hundreds of thousands of distinct CDR3 sequences listed, just under 45% are singletons. Source material: peripheral blood or thyroid tissue (not recorded which). The receptor source for this set is an adult man with Graves' disease, either hyperthyroidism or ophthalmopathy (not recorded which). Both conserved end residues are part of each CDR3. Clone size is shown for a subset of rows, as once, few, many or a class of expanded clone.

>.|TRBJ2-7|14|TRBV10-1
CASSQGRGRYEQYF
>few|TRBJ1-1|17|TRBV29-1
CSVEDRAGGAGNTEAFF
>.|TRBJ1-1|13|TRBV10-3
CAISVRGGSEAFF
>.|TRBJ1-1|14|TRBV2
CASNPQGMNTEAFF
>.|TRBJ1-3|17|TRBV7-9
CASSRPGQGTVENTIYF
>.|TRBJ2-2|16|TRBV11-2
CASSQAGGQGTGELFF
>.|TRBJ1-1|16|TRBV5-4
CASSPRGGWGLTEAFF
>few|TRBJ2-7|15|TRBV19
CASHKPQGPSYEQYF
>.|TRBJ1-2|13|TRBV25-1
CASSSSGLGGYTF
>many|TRBJ1-6|14|TRBV7-9
CASSYDSRISPLHF
>.|TRBJ2-7|16|TRBV12-5
CASGPLGGSGSYEQYF
>few|TRBJ1-1|14|TRBV2
CASSEGALDTEAFF
>many|TRBJ1-3|17|TRBV7-6
CASSLGSGLLSGNTIYF
>few|TRBJ2-7|18|TRBV9
CASSLRIGRIPFSYEQYF
>.|TRBJ1-4|15|TRBV25-1
CASSASGAPNEKLFF
>.|TRBJ1-1|14|TRBV7-2
CASSGTGARTEAFF
>.|TRBJ2-7|14|TRBV15
CATSSLAEAYEQYF
>.|TRBJ1-3|15|TRBV25-1
CASRDRPGSGNTIYF
>.|TRBJ1-3|14|TRBV5-6
CASSFVGAGNTIYF
>many|TRBJ2-5|13|TRBV29-1
CSVEGQMAETQYF
>.|TRBJ2-5|13|TRBV29-1
CAWSPPGGETQYF
>.|TRBJ1-6|15|TRBV25-1
CASRPDRGANSPLHF
>.|TRBJ2-5|15|TRBV29-1
CSVEAFSRDGETQYF
>.|TRBJ1-2|14|TRBV9
CASSGRGAGYDYTF
>few|TRBJ1-3|14|TRBV29-1
CSAGQGDFGNTIYF
>few|TRBJ2-2|15|TRBV10-1
CASSGKGLGTGELFF
>.|TRBJ1-5|16|TRBV20-1
CSARDPDRVGNQPQHF
>few|TRBJ1-4|16|TRBV7-9
CASSLLGTGNNEKLFF
>many|TRBJ1-6|15|TRBV6-5
CASSDMDRGNSPLHF
>.|TRBJ2-7|12|TRBV10-3
CATRDRRHEQYF
>.|TRBJ1-2|11|TRBV29-1
CSEYGGEGYTF
>few|TRBJ1-3|19|TRBV7-8
CASSLVSGVDRGLINTIYF
>.|TRBJ1-1|12|TRBV20-1
CSAIRLSTEAFF
>.|TRBJ2-7|13|TRBV2
CASSQQQGYEQYF
>.|TRBJ2-5|11|TRBV5-1
CSSSLRETQYF
>many|TRBJ1-6|13|TRBV12-3/TRBV12-4
CASSPTGGSPLHF
>many|TRBJ2-7|14|TRBV7-2
CASSLAGNGYEQYF
>.|TRBJ1-1|15|TRBV20-1
CSARYQGTENTEAFF
>.|TRBJ1-2|13|TRBV10-3
CAIRQDGGDGYTF
>many|TRBJ1-2|16|TRBV7-2
CASSHDPGLLRDGYTF
>many|TRBJ1-2|16|TRBV6-5
CASSPRTGRWWFGYTF
>.|TRBJ2-5|15|TRBV9
CASSGRLAGEETQYF
>few|TRBJ2-7|14|TRBV9
CASSVPGNRYEQYF
>few|TRBJ2-7|16|TRBV6-1
CASTPQGASGAYEQYF
>.|TRBJ1-1|14|TRBV2
CASSRDRGITEAFF
>many|TRBJ1-1|12|TRBV29-1
CSTSTGRTEAFF
>.|TRBJ2-2|18|TRBV19
CASSTRLAGPMNTGELFF
>many|TRBJ2-1|14|TRBV2
CASSGGLSGNEQFF
>.|TRBJ1-1|13|TRBV6-1
CASTRKVNTEAFF
>.|TRBJ1-2|17|TRBV2
CASSEAVPDRANYGYTF
>.|TRBJ1-6|15|TRBV7-9
CASSISRGFSSPLHF
>many|TRBJ1-3|13|TRBV12-3/TRBV12-4
CASSQTSGNTIYF
>few|TRBJ1-1|16|TRBV10-2
CASSEAQGDMNTEAFF